These T cell receptor beta chains were read from a single sample in a study of T cell repertoires in cytomegalovirus infection. TCRdb ran MiXCR on the reads and lists one entry per CDR3 protein. This table holds under 850,000 distinct CDR3 sequences, roughly 36% found once. Sequences were obtained from PBMCs. The receptors originated from a human donor in good health (CMV status not recorded). Some clones in this sample may be carry-over from other donors' samples. CDR3s include the opening cysteine and the closing phenylalanine or tryptophan. The D gene is left open where the match is weak. Expanded clones are given a class, and other clones once, few, many or no size at all.

CDR3 length,J gene,clone size,V gene,D gene,CDR3 DNA,CDR3 protein
15,TRBJ2-3,.,TRBV5-6,TRBD1,TGTGCCAGCAGCGTGACCGGGACAGGAGGAGATACGCAGTATTTT,CASSVTGTGGDTQYF
15,TRBJ1-5,.,TRBV20-1,.,TGCAGTGCTAGGGCTAAACATGGACTCAATCAGCCCCAGCATTTT,CSARAKHGLNQPQHF
13,TRBJ1-6,many,TRBV6-1,.,TGTGCCAGCAGTACAGGGACTAATTCACCCCTCCACTTT,CASSTGTNSPLHF
12,TRBJ2-2,.,TRBV5-3,.,TGTGCCAGCAGCCGAGGGGACGGGGAGCTGTTTTTT,CASSRGDGELFF
14,TRBJ2-3,few,TRBV7-6,.,TGTGCCAGCAGCGGACGGGCTAGCACAGATACGCAGTATTTT,CASSGRASTDTQYF
14,TRBJ1-3,few,TRBV29-1,.,TGCAGCGTTGAGGCTCCGGCGGGCGGAAACACCATATATTTT,CSVEAPAGGNTIYF
15,TRBJ2-7,.,TRBV7-7,.,TGTGCTAGCAGCTTTGGTCCAGGCGCCTCCTACGAGCAGTACTTC,CASSFGPGASYEQYF
12,TRBJ2-7,.,TRBV5-1,.,TGCGCCAGCAGCTTAAAGGGTATCGTGCAGTACTTC,CASSLKGIVQYF
13,TRBJ2-7,.,TRBV29-1,.,TGCAGCGTTGTCGGGAGACAGATCCACGAGCAGTACTTC,CSVVGRQIHEQYF
15,TRBJ1-1,few,TRBV7-6,.,TGTGCCAGCAGCCCCCATAACGGCGGGCGCACTGAAGCTTTCTTT,CASSPHNGGRTEAFF
13,TRBJ2-5,.,TRBV25-1,.,TGTGCCAGCAGTGAAGGTCTGGGGGAGACCCAGTACTTC,CASSEGLGETQYF
15,TRBJ1-6,.,TRBV6-5,TRBD1,TGTGCCAGCAGTTACGGGACAGGGGAAAATTCACCCCTCCACTTT,CASSYGTGENSPLHF
17,TRBJ1-6,few,TRBV7-6,TRBD1,TGTGCCAGCAGCCCCGGGACAGGGGGGTTTCAGAATTCACCCCTCCACTTT,CASSPGTGGFQNSPLHF
13,TRBJ1-5,few,TRBV6-2/TRBV6-3,.,TGTGCCAGCAGTGGACAGTCTGGTCAGCCCCAGCATTTT,CASSGQSGQPQHF
16,TRBJ2-7,.,TRBV27,.,TGTGCCAGCAGTTTTGGGCGGACCGGGGGCTCCTACGAGCAGTACTTC,CASSFGRTGGSYEQYF
15,TRBJ2-3,.,TRBV6-6,.,TGTGCCAGCACCCAGGAGGGGACGGGCACAGATACGCAGTATTTT,CASTQEGTGTDTQYF
15,TRBJ2-1,many,TRBV7-2,TRBD1,TGTGCCAGCAGCTCCTGGACAGGATACTACAATGAGCAGTTCTTC,CASSSWTGYYNEQFF
16,TRBJ2-1,few,TRBV7-2,TRBD2,TGTGCCAGCAGCTTACGCGGCGGGGGGGAATGGAATGAGCAGTTCTTC,CASSLRGGGEWNEQFF
16,TRBJ1-4,many,TRBV7-2,TRBD1,TGTGCCAGCAGAACCGGGACAGGGGGCCATGGCGAAAAACTGTTTTTT,CASRTGTGGHGEKLFF
16,TRBJ2-1,.,TRBV7-9,.,TGTGCCAGCAGCTCGTTAAGGAGCGGGTCCTACAATGAGCAGTTCTTC,CASSSLRSGSYNEQFF
15,TRBJ1-1,.,TRBV7-9,.,TGTGCCAGCAGCTCTCAGACAGGAGTGAACACTGAAGCTTTCTTT,CASSSQTGVNTEAFF
13,TRBJ1-2,.,TRBV19,.,TGTGCCAGTAGTATCGCGGGCTACTATGGCTACACCTTC,CASSIAGYYGYTF
17,TRBJ2-1,.,TRBV7-8,.,TGTGCCAGCAGCTTATTTAAGGGTCCACTAGGACGGGGTGAGCAGTTCTTC,CASSLFKGPLGRGEQFF
15,TRBJ2-5,.,TRBV14,TRBD2,TGTGCCAGCAGCCAGCGAGCGGGAGGTGGGGAGACCCAGTACTTC,CASSQRAGGGETQYF
17,TRBJ2-1,few,TRBV7-6,.,TGTGCCAGCAGCTTAGAGTCGGGACGGAACCTCTACAATGAGCAGTTCTTC,CASSLESGRNLYNEQFF
15,TRBJ1-1,.,TRBV2,TRBD1,TGTGCCAGCAGTGGAAGGGGGCAGGTTTGGACTGAAGCTTTCTTT,CASSGRGQVWTEAFF
14,TRBJ2-2,many,TRBV7-6,.,TGTGCCAGCAGCTTAGATGGAGACACCGGGGAGCTGTTTTTT,CASSLDGDTGELFF
15,TRBJ1-2,.,TRBV10-3,.,TGTGCCATCAGTCATTCTACAGGGTACAACTATGGCTACACCTTC,CAISHSTGYNYGYTF
14,TRBJ1-1,.,TRBV4-1,.,TGCGCCAGCAGCCAAGCCCCGGGTCCGAGGGAAGCTTTCTTT,CASSQAPGPREAFF
15,TRBJ2-1,.,TRBV25-1,.,TGTGCCAGCAGACCTCCGGGACTTGCCTACAATGAGCAGTTCTTC,CASRPPGLAYNEQFF
16,TRBJ2-7,few,TRBV15,TRBD1,TGTGCCACCAGCAGAGAAGTCGGGACAGGGGGTTACGAGCAGTACTTC,CATSREVGTGGYEQYF
14,TRBJ2-2,many,TRBV7-2,.,TGTGCCAGCAGCCCTGGACACAACACCGGGGAGCTGTTTTTT,CASSPGHNTGELFF
18,TRBJ2-2,.,TRBV28,.,TGTGCCAGCAGTTTTAGCCTTCGATGGGGGGCGAACACCGGGGAGCTGTTTTTT,CASSFSLRWGANTGELFF